What follows are 17 T cell receptor beta chains derived from one specimen sequenced in a study of blood T cell repertoires in COVID-19. Produced via immunoSEQ multiplex PCR; TCRdb's table is partial and in-frame only. The table records fewer than 300,000 clones, over 75% of them present only once. The sequencing sample was made of peripheral blood. These receptors came from a human donor in a cohort sampled during active COVID-19.

This chain uses TRBV19 with TRBJ1-5; D is unclear. Germline V gives CDR1 LNHDA, CDR2 SQIVND (reference sequence). The CDR3 loop spans 13 amino acids. Trimming removed 5 bases at V and 6 bases at J, with 11 bases between. CDR3 sequence: CASSPAGGQPQHF. CDR3 sequence (DNA): TGTGCCAGTAGTCCCGCGGGTGGTCAGCCCCAGCATTTT.

This chain uses TRBV19 with TRBJ2-2; TRBD2 matches at 8 bases. CDR1 is LNHDA, CDR2 SQIVND, per germline (reference sequence). The CDR3 extends over 14 amino acids. The junction had 10 bases not matched to a gene; V was cut back by 9 bases and J by 7 bases. The CDR3 DNA reads as TGTGCCAGCACAGCGGGAGTGGCGAACGGGGAGCTGTTTTTT. Its protein product is CASTAGVANGELFF.

As regards this clone: The same CDR3 can be traced to other DNA sequences in this sample. This chain links TRBV5-1 with TRBJ2-1; 8 bases map to TRBD2. From germline, CDR1 is SGHRS and CDR2 YFSETQ. With V trimmed by 2 bases and J by 0 bases, 4 bases remained unmatched. This CDR3 region has 16 residues. DNA of the CDR3: TGCGCCAGCAGCTTTGGCGGGGGGAGCTCCTACAATGAGCAGTTCTTC. Translating it yields CASSFGGGSSYNEQFF.

The chain couples TRBV18 to TRBJ1-3; TRBD1 matches 7 bases. J lost 0 bases, V lost 3 bases, and 8 bases had no gene match. The CDR3 has 17 amino acids. The germline gives CDR1 KGHSH, CDR2 LQKENI. The CDR3 nucleotides are TGTGCCAGCTCACCCACATCACAGGGGTCCTCTGGAAACACCATATATTTT. Protein product: CASSPTSQGSSGNTIYF.

The J gene is TRBJ1-1, the V gene TRBV6-5, with D uncertain. This CDR3 comprises 14 residues. Between the trimmed V and J ends, which lost 7 bases and 6 bases, there was a span of 18 bases. In germline, CDR1 is MNHEY, CDR2 SVGAGI. The CDR3 coding sequence is TGTGCCAGCACGGACGCTGGATGGGGAGCTGAAGCTTTCTTT. Its translation: CASTDAGWGAEAFF.

CDR3 nucleotide sequence: TGTGCCAGCAGCCAATTCACTAGCGGGAACCCAGATACGCAGTATTTT. This sequence encodes CASSQFTSGNPDTQYF. This chain links TRBV7-6 with TRBJ2-3; 10 nucleotides agree with TRBD2. CDR1 is SGHVS and CDR2 is FNYEAQ in the germline V gene. The CDR3 extends over 16 amino acids. V lost 5 bases to trimming and J lost 4 bases; unmatched junction nucleotides: 9.

The chain links TRBV7-9 to TRBJ1-4; no firm D call. This CDR3 has 11 amino acids. Germline CDR1 SEHNR, CDR2 FQNEAQ (reference sequence). Trimming took 6 bases from V and 8 from J, leaving 7 bases between them. CDR3 sequence: CASSISEKLFF. DNA for the CDR3: TGTGCCAGCAGTATTTCCGAAAAACTGTTTTTT. The full variable domain, its missing parts supplied by reference TRBV7-9 and TRBJ1-4, is DTGVSQNPRHKITKRGQNVTFRCDPISEHNRLYWYRQTLGQGPEFLTYFQNEAQLEKSRLLSDRFSAERPKGSFSTLEIQRTEQGDSAMYLCASSISEKLFFGSGTQLSVL.

V usage is TRBV5-1 and J usage is TRBJ2-1; TRBD2 aligns across 9 bases. The CDR3 covers 16 residues. V lost 0 bases to trimming and J lost 5 bases; unmatched junction nucleotides: 6. Germline CDR1 and CDR2: SGHRS and YFSETQ. CDR3 region: CASSLARGLADNEQFF. Written as DNA, the CDR3 is TGCGCCAGCAGCTTGGCGAGGGGACTAGCAGACAATGAGCAGTTCTTC.

V is TRBV7-2 and J is TRBJ2-3; 7 bases line up with TRBD2. From germline, CDR1 is SGHTA and CDR2 FQGNSA. CDR3 length equals 16 residues. V lost 1 base, J lost 2 bases, and 6 bases stayed unmatched. This chain's CDR3 is CASSLVGAGVTDTQYF. CDR3 nucleotides: TGTGCCAGCAGCTTAGTGGGTGCGGGGGTCACAGATACGCAGTATTTT.

The rearrangement links TRBV5-1 to TRBJ2-1; TRBD2 agrees at 7 bases. In germline, CDR1 is SGHRS, CDR2 YFSETQ. The CDR3 consists of 12 residues. Trimming took 2 bases from V and 8 from J; bases not matched to a gene: 1. In nucleotides, the CDR3 is TGCGCCAGCAGCTTCGCGGGGGATGAGCAGTTCTTC. Its protein product is CASSFAGDEQFF.

This sequence joins TRBV7-2 and TRBJ1-3; no clear D gene. Germline V gene sequence: CDR1 SGHTA, CDR2 FQGNSA. V was clipped by 0 bases and J by 2 bases, with 5 bases between them. CDR3 length: 14 amino acids. Here the CDR3 reads CASSLAGTGNTIYF. The CDR3 DNA reads TGTGCCAGCAGCTTAGCCGGGACTGGAAACACCATATATTTT.

The gene calls are TRBV6-1 and TRBJ2-5, with 8 bases fitting TRBD1. Germline CDR1 reads MNHNS; CDR2 reads SASEGT. The CDR3 runs 16 residues. V dropped 4 bases and J dropped 5; count of bases not matched to a gene: 12. CDR3 nucleotide sequence: TGTGCCAGCAGTGTTGTGACAGGGGTTGTACAGGAGACCCAGTACTTC. Protein product: CASSVVTGVVQETQYF.

The chain has TRBV4-1 and TRBJ2-5; D is perhaps TRBD2 (6 bases). CDR1 is MGHRA and CDR2 is YSYEKL in the germline V gene. This CDR3 has 16 amino acids. Deletions cut 4 bases from V and 2 bases from J, with 17 bases between. CDR3 sequence reads: CASSPFPSAGQETQYF. The CDR3 nucleotides read TGCGCCAGCAGCCCCTTCCCCTCTGCGGGGCAAGAGACCCAGTACTTC.

The V gene is TRBV14, the J gene TRBJ2-5; D is ambiguous. Germline assignment: CDR1 SGHDN and CDR2 FVKESK. The CDR3 loop spans 14 amino acids. V lost 9 bases and J 0 bases, leaving 14 bases between the germline ends. CDR3 amino acids: CASPARLYQETQYF. DNA of the CDR3: TGTGCCAGTCCGGCTAGGCTATACCAAGAGACCCAGTACTTC.

This chain joins TRBV3-1 (or the pseudogene TRBV3-2) and TRBJ1-1, with 7 bases lining up with TRBD1. The CDR3 runs 13 residues. Germline V lookup: CDR1 LGHDT, CDR2 YNNKEL (reference sequence). J lost 8 bases, V lost 3 bases, and 6 bases had no gene match. The CDR3 DNA is TGTGCCAGCAGCCAGACAGGGAAAGGAGAAGCTTTCTTT. Protein product: CASSQTGKGEAFF.

The V call is TRBV27, the J call TRBJ2-5, with D possibly matching TRBD1 (5 bases). V was cut by 5 bases and J by 0 bases, with 10 bases left in between. CDR3 length equals 14 residues. Germline assignment: CDR1 MNHEY and CDR2 SMNVEV (reference sequence). CDR3 in amino acids: CASSGWGYQETQYF. The CDR3 DNA reads as TGTGCCAGCAGTGGTTGGGGCTACCAAGAGACCCAGTACTTC.

The chain combines TRBV7-2 with TRBJ2-1; D is possibly TRBD2 (6 bases). CDR1 SGHTA and CDR2 FQGNSA come from the germline V gene. Trimming took off 7 bases at V and 5 bases at J, with 15 bases between the two ends. This CDR3 is 14 amino acids long. The CDR3 DNA is TGTGCCAGCACAGGACTAACAGCCAACAATGAGCAGTTCTTC. This codes for CASTGLTANNEQFF.